This T cell receptor beta chain is from a study of CD8+ T cells in alopecia areata. Study context: Each of the treated patients was given oral tofacitinib, 5 to 10 mg twice daily, for moderate-to-severe alopecia areata. Dosing spanned 6 to 18 months on tofacitinib, then 6 months off drug.

Investigators isolated RNA and reverse transcribed it into cDNA to act as the sequencing template. Repertoires were generated with immunoSEQ multiplex PCR, while TCRdb's copy carries only in-frame clones and drops some. This repertoire shows a few hundred thousand clones, around three fifths found once; its top ten account for 0.8% to 1%. Treatment: oral pan-JAK inhibitor, 5-10 mg twice daily. Alopecia areata patients provided lesional scalp punch biopsies and peripheral blood, both collected for the study. Sorting separated CD4+ and CD8+ T cells out of PBMCs. The CDR3 sequence is 14 residues long. The V gene's germline CDR1 is KGHSH and CDR2 LQKENI. Trimming shortened V by 3 bases and J by 0 bases, and 8 bases separated the two germline ends.

The TCR was taken from a human donor with alopecia areata. The chain employs TRBV18 and TRBJ2-5, with no clear D. The sample consisted of CD4+ T cells sorted from blood, taken around week 53, from a patient treated with tofacitinib. The CDR3 loop is CASSPLQYQETQYF. For the CDR3, the DNA is TGTGCCAGCTCACCCCTCCAGTACCAAGAGACCCAGTACTTC.